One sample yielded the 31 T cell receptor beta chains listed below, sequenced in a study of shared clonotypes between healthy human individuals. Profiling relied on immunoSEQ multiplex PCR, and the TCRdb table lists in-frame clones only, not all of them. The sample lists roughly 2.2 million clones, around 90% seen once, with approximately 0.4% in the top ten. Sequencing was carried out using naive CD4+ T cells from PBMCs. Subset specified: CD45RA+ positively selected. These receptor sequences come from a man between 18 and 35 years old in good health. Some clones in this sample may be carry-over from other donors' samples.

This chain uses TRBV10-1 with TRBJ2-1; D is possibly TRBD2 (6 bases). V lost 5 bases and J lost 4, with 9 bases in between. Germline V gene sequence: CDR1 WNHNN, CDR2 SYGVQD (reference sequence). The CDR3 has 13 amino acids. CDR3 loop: CASSSGLYNEQFF. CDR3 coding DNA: TGCGCCAGCAGTAGCGGGTTGTACAATGAGCAGTTCTTC.

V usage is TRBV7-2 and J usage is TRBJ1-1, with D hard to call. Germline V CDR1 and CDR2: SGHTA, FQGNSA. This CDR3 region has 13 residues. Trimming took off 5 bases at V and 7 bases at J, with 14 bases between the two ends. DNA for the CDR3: TGTGCCAGCAGCACGCGTCGGGGAAGTGAAGCTTTCTTT. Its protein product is CASSTRRGSEAFF.

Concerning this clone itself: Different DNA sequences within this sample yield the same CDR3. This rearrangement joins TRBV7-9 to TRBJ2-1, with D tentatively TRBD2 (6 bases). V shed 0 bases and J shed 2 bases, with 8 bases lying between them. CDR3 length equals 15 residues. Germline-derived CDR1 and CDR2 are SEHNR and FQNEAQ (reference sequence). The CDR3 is CASSLASGTYNEQFF. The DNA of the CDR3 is TGTGCCAGCAGCTTAGCTAGCGGTACCTACAATGAGCAGTTCTTC. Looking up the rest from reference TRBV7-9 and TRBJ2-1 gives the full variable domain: DTGVSQNPRHKITKRGQNVTFRCDPISEHNRLYWYRQTLGQGPEFLTYFQNEAQLEKSRLLSDRFSAERPKGSFSTLEIQRTEQGDSAMYLCASSLASGTYNEQFFGPGTRLTVL.

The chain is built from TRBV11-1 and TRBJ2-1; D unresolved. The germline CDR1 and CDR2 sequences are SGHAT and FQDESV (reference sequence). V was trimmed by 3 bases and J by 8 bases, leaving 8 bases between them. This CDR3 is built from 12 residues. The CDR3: CASSFGSYEQFF. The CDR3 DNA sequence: TGTGCCAGCAGCTTCGGAAGCTATGAGCAGTTCTTC.

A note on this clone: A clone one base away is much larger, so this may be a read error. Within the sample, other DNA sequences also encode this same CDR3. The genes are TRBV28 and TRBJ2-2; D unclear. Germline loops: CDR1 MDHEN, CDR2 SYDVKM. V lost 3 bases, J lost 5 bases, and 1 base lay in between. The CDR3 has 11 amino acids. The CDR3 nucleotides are TGTGCCAGCAGTTTTACCGGGGAGCTGTTTTTT. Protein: CASSFTGELFF. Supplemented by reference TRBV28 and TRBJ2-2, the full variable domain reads DVKVTQSSRYLVKRTGEKVFLECVQDMDHENMFWYRQDPGLGLRLIYFSYDVKMKEKGDIPEGYSVSREKKERFSLILESASTNQTSMYLCASSFTGELFFGEGSRLTVL.

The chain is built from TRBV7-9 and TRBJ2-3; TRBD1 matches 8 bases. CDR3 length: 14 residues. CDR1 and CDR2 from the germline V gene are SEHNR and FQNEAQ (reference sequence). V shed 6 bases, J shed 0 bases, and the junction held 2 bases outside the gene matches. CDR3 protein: CASRGTGSTDTQYF. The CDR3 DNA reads TGTGCCAGCAGGGGGACAGGTAGCACAGATACGCAGTATTTT.

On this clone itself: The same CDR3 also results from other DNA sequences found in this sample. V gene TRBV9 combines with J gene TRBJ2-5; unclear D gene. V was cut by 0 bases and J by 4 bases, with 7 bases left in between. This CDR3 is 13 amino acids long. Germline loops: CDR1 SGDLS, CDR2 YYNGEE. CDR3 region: CASSVVGGETQYF. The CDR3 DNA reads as TGTGCCAGCAGCGTAGTAGGTGGAGAGACCCAGTACTTC.

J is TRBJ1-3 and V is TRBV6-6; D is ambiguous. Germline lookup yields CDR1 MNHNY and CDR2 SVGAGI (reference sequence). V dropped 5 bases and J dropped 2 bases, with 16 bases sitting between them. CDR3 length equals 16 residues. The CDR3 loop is CASSTLGAGAGNTIYF. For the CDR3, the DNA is TGTGCCAGCAGTACCTTAGGCGCGGGAGCTGGAAACACCATATATTTT.

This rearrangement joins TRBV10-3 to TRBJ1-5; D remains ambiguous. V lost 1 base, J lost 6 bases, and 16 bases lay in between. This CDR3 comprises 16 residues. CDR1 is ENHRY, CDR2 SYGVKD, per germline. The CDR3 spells CAISEYYASESQPQHF. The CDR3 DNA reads TGTGCCATCAGTGAGTATTATGCCTCTGAAAGTCAGCCCCAGCATTTT.

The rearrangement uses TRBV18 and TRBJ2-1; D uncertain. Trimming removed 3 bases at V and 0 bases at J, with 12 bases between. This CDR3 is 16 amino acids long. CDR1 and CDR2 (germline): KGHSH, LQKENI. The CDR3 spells CASSPLYGNSYNEQFF. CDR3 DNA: TGTGCCAGCTCACCTCTCTACGGAAACTCCTACAATGAGCAGTTCTTC.

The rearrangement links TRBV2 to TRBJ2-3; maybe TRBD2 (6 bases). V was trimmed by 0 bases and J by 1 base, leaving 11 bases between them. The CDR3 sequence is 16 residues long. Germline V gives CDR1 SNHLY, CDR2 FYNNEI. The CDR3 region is CASSEAHGGGTDTQYF. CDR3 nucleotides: TGTGCCAGCAGTGAAGCGCACGGAGGGGGCACAGATACGCAGTATTTT. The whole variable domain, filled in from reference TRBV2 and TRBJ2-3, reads EPEVTQTPSHQVTQMGQEVILRCVPISNHLYFYWYRQILGQKVEFLVSFYNNEISEKSEIFDDQFSVERPDGSNFTLKIRSTKLEDSAMYFCASSEAHGGGTDTQYFGPGTRLTVL.

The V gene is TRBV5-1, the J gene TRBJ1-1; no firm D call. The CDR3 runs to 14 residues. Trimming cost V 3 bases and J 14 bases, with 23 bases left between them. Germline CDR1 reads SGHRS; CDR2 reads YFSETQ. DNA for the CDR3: TGCGCCAGCAGCTCCGACGCGGGAAGGGCCCCTCTATTCTTT. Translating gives CASSSDAGRAPLFF.

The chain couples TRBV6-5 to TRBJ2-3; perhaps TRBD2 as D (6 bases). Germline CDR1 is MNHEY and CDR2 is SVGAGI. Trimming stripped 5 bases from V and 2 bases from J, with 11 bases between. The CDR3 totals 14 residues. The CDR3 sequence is CASSASGATDTQYF. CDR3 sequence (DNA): TGTGCCAGCAGTGCTTCGGGAGCCACAGATACGCAGTATTTT.

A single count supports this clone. The CDR3 DNA is TGTGCCTGGAGGCCGCAGGGGGCAGGGGAAAAACTGTTTTTT. Amino acid sequence: CAWRPQGAGEKLFF. J is TRBJ1-4 and V is TRBV30; 8 nucleotides line up with TRBD1. This CDR3 region has 14 residues. Unmatched junction bases numbered 8, after V lost 3 bases and J lost 8 bases. CDR1 GTSNPN and CDR2 SVGIG come from the germline V gene (reference sequence). Filled out from reference TRBV30 and TRBJ1-4, the complete variable domain reads SQTIHQWPATLVQPVGSPLSLECTVEGTSNPNLYWYRQAAGRGLQLLFYSVGIGQISSEVPQNLSASRPQDRQFILSSKKLLLSDSGFYLCAWRPQGAGEKLFFGSGTQLSVL.

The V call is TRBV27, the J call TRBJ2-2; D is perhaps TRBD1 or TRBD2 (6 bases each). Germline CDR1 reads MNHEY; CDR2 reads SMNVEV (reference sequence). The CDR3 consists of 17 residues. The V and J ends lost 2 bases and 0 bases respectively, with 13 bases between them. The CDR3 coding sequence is TGTGCCAGCAGTTTAAGTCGAGGGGGGCCGAACACCGGGGAGCTGTTTTTT. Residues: CASSLSRGGPNTGELFF.

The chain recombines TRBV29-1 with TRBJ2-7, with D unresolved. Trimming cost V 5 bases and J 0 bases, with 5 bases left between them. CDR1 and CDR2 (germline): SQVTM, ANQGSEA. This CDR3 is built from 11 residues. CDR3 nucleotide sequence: TGCAGCGTTCACAACTCCTACGAGCAGTACTTC. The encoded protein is CSVHNSYEQYF.

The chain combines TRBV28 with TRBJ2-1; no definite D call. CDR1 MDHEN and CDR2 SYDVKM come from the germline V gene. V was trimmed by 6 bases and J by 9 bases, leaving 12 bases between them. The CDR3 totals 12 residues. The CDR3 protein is CASRTANGEQFF. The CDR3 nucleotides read TGTGCCAGCAGAACCGCTAATGGTGAGCAGTTCTTC.

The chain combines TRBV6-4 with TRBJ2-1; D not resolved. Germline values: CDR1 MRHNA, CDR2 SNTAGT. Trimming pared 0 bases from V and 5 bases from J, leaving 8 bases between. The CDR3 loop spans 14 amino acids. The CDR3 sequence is CASSDSLRNNEQFF. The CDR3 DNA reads TGTGCCAGCAGTGACTCGTTAAGGAACAATGAGCAGTTCTTC.

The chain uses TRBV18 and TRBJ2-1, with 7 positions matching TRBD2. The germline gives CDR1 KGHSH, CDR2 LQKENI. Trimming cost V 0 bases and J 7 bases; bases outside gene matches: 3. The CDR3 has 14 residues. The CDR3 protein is CASSPPGLRNEQFF. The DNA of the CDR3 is TGTGCCAGCTCACCACCGGGACTAAGGAATGAGCAGTTCTTC.

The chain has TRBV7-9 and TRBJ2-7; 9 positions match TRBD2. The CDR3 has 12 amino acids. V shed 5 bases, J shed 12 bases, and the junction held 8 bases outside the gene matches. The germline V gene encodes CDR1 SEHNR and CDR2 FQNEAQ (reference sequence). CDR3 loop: CASSLSGGLGYF. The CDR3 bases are TGTGCCAGCAGCCTTAGCGGGGGATTGGGGTACTTC.

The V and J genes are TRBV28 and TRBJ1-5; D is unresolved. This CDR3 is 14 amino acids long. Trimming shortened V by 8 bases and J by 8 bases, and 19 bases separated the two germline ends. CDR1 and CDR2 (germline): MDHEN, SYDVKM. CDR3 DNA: TGTGCCAGCCTTACCGGACCCCGCCACGAGCCCCAGCATTTT. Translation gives CASLTGPRHEPQHF.

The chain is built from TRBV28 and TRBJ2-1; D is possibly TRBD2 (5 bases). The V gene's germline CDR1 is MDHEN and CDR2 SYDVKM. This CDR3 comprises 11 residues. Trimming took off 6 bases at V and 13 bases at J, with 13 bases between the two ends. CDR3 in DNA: TGTGCCAGCAGCCGGCGACTATCCCAGTTCTTC. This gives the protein CASSRRLSQFF.

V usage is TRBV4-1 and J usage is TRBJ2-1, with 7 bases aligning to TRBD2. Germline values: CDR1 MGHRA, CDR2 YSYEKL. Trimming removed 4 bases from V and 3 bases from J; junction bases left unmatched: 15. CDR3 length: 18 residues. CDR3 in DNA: TGCGCCAGCAGCCGAAAAAAACTAGCGAACGGTGTCTACAATGAGCAGTTCTTC. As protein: CASSRKKLANGVYNEQFF.

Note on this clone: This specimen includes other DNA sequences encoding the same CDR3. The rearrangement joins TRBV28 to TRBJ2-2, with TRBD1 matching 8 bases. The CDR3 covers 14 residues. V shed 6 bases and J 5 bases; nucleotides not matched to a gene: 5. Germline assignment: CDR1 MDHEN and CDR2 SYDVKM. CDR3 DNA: TGTGCCAGCAGCCCGGGACAGGCGACCGGGGAGCTGTTTTTT. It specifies CASSPGQATGELFF.

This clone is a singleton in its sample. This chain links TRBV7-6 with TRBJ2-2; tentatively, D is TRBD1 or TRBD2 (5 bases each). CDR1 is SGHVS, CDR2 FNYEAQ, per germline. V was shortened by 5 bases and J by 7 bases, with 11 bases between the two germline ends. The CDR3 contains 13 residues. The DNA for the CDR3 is TGTGCCAGCAGCCAACTGAGGGGCGGGGAGCTGTTTTTT. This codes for CASSQLRGGELFF.

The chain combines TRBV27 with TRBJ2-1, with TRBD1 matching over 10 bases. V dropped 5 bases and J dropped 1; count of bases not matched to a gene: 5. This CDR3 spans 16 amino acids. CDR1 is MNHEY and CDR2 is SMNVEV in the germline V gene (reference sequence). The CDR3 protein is CASSIRTGGSYNEQFF. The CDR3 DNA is TGTGCCAGCAGTATCCGGACAGGGGGATCCTACAATGAGCAGTTCTTC.

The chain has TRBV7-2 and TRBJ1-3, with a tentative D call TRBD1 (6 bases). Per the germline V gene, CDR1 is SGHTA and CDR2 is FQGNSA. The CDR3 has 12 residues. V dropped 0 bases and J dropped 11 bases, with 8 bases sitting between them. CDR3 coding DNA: TGTGCCAGCAGCTTAGCCGGGGGCCCCATATATTTT. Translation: CASSLAGGPIYF. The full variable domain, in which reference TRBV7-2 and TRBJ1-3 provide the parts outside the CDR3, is GAGVSQSPSNKVTEKGKDVELRCDPISGHTALYWYRQSLGQGLEFLIYFQGNSAPDKSGLPSDRFSAERTGGSVSTLTIQRTQQEDSAVYLCASSLAGGPIYFGEGSWLTVV.

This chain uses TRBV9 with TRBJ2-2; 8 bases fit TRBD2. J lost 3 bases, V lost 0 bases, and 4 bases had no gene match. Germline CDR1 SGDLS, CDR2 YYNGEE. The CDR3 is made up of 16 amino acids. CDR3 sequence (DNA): TGTGCCAGCAGCGTAGCAGCGGGAGTAGACACCGGGGAGCTGTTTTTT. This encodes CASSVAAGVDTGELFF.

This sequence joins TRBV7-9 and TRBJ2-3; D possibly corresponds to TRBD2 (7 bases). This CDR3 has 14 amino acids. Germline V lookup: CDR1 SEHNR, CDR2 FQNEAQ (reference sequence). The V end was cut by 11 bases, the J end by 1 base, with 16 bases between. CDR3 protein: CAHAGEGGTDTQYF. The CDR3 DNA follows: TGTGCCCACGCAGGGGAGGGGGGCACAGATACGCAGTATTTT.

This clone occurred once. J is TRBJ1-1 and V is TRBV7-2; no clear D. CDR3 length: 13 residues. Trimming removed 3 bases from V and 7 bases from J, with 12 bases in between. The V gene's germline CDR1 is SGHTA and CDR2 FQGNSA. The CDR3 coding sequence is TGTGCCAGCAGCTTCCAAGTGGACCGTGAAGCTTTCTTT. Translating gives CASSFQVDREAFF.

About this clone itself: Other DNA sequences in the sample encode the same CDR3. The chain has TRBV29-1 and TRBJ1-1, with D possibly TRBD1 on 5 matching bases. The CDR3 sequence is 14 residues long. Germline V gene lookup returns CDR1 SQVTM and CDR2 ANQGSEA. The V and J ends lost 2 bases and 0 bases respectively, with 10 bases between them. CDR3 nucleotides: TGCAGCGTTGAACGGCGACAGATGAACACTGAAGCTTTCTTT. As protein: CSVERRQMNTEAFF.